A selection of T cell receptor beta chains follows, all from one sample in a study of graft-versus-host responses after intestinal transplantation. Their antigen targets remain unknown. Profiling relied on immunoSEQ multiplex PCR, and the TCRdb table lists in-frame clones only, not all of them. The data show 55,000 to 80,000 clones, roughly nine tenths seen once. The sequenced sample was unstimulated CD8+ T cells sorted from spleen or lymph node cells, obtained before transplant. The receptors stem from a human donor who was the organ donor for an intestinal transplant. The CDR3 runs from the conserved cysteine through the conserved F or W. D genes are given only for firm matches. A row's size may be missing; if present it is once, few, many or a size class.

v_call: TRBV29-1
clone_size: .
d_call: .
j_call: TRBJ1-1
cdr3_aa: CSVDALDRSTMNTEAFF
cdr3_nt: TGCAGCGTTGATGCCCTTGACAGAAGCACCATGAACACTGAAGCTTTCTTT

v_call: TRBV7-3
clone_size: .
d_call: .
j_call: TRBJ2-7
cdr3_aa: CASSPPRLLQGRIRGSGVEQYF
cdr3_nt: TGTGCCAGCAGCCCCCCCCGCCTCCTACAGGGTAGGATAAGGGGGAGTGGGGTCGAGCAGTACTTC

v_call: TRBV9
clone_size: .
d_call: TRBD2
j_call: TRBJ2-7
cdr3_aa: CASSVGSGSPYEQYF
cdr3_nt: TGTGCCAGCAGCGTAGGTAGCGGGAGTCCCTACGAGCAGTACTTC

v_call: TRBV11-2
clone_size: .
d_call: .
j_call: TRBJ2-3
cdr3_aa: CASSLSPGQDTQYF
cdr3_nt: TGTGCCAGCAGCCTCAGCCCGGGACAAGATACGCAGTATTTT

v_call: TRBV27
clone_size: .
d_call: .
j_call: TRBJ1-2
cdr3_aa: CASSPLTGHYGYTF
cdr3_nt: TGTGCCAGCAGTCCGCTGACAGGACACTATGGCTACACCTTC

v_call: TRBV19
clone_size: .
d_call: TRBD1
j_call: TRBJ2-3
cdr3_aa: CASSSTLTRLDRGADTQYF
cdr3_nt: TGTGCCAGTAGTTCCACCCTGACCCGCCTGGACAGGGGTGCAGATACGCAGTATTTT

v_call: TRBV7-2
clone_size: .
d_call: .
j_call: TRBJ2-1
cdr3_aa: CASSFGNQDNEQFF
cdr3_nt: TGTGCCAGCAGCTTTGGAAATCAGGACAATGAGCAGTTCTTC

v_call: TRBV21-1
clone_size: .
d_call: .
j_call: TRBJ2-3
cdr3_aa: CASSKDDPRRDPTDTQYF
cdr3_nt: TGTGCCAGCAGCAAAGACGATCCACGGAGGGATCCCACAGATACGCAGTATTTT

v_call: TRBV11-2
clone_size: .
d_call: .
j_call: TRBJ2-7
cdr3_aa: CASSLGLTGTYEQYF
cdr3_nt: TGTGCCAGCAGCTTGGGCCTGACAGGAACCTACGAGCAGTACTTC

v_call: TRBV6-5
clone_size: .
d_call: TRBD2
j_call: TRBJ2-7
cdr3_aa: CASKPSGITYEQYF
cdr3_nt: TGTGCCAGCAAACCTAGCGGAATAACCTACGAGCAGTACTTC

v_call: TRBV28
clone_size: .
d_call: .
j_call: TRBJ2-7
cdr3_aa: CASSLRGQTYEQYF
cdr3_nt: TGTGCCAGCAGTTTGAGAGGACAAACCTACGAGCAGTACTTC

v_call: TRBV27
clone_size: .
d_call: TRBD1
j_call: TRBJ2-4
cdr3_aa: CASRRTGENIQYF
cdr3_nt: TGTGCCAGCAGACGGACAGGGGAAAACATTCAGTACTTC

v_call: TRBV5-1
clone_size: .
d_call: .
j_call: TRBJ1-1
cdr3_aa: CASSLTTGMNTEAFF
cdr3_nt: TGCGCCAGCAGCTTGACCACAGGGATGAACACTGAAGCTTTCTTT

v_call: TRBV19
clone_size: .
d_call: .
j_call: TRBJ2-3
cdr3_aa: CASSTSSSGGTDTQYF
cdr3_nt: TGTGCCAGTAGTACCTCAAGTTCCGGGGGCACAGATACGCAGTATTTT

v_call: TRBV4-1
clone_size: .
d_call: .
j_call: TRBJ1-1
cdr3_aa: CASSPLADRTEAFF
cdr3_nt: TGCGCCAGCAGCCCCCTCGCTGACAGAACTGAAGCTTTCTTT

v_call: TRBV7-9
clone_size: .
d_call: TRBD2
j_call: TRBJ2-7
cdr3_aa: CASSSLSGRSLPYEQYF
cdr3_nt: TGTGCCAGCAGCTCCCTAAGCGGGAGGTCCTTACCCTACGAGCAGTACTTC

v_call: TRBV30
clone_size: .
d_call: .
j_call: TRBJ2-2
cdr3_aa: CAWSVLGTNTGELFF
cdr3_nt: TGTGCCTGGAGTGTACTCGGGACGAACACCGGGGAGCTGTTTTTT

v_call: TRBV11-2
clone_size: .
d_call: .
j_call: TRBJ1-2
cdr3_aa: CASSLGWEGYTF
cdr3_nt: TGTGCCAGCAGCTTAGGGTGGGAGGGCTACACCTTC

v_call: TRBV9
clone_size: once
d_call: .
j_call: TRBJ2-1
cdr3_aa: CASSDPLPSTGSYNEQFF
cdr3_nt: TGTGCCAGCAGCGACCCCCTCCCCAGTACGGGGTCCTACAATGAGCAGTTCTTC

v_call: TRBV28
clone_size: few
d_call: .
j_call: TRBJ1-5
cdr3_aa: CASSLRGTVVDSNQPQHF
cdr3_nt: TGTGCCAGCAGTTTGCGGGGGACCGTGGTAGATAGCAATCAGCCCCAGCATTTT

v_call: TRBV28
clone_size: .
d_call: .
j_call: TRBJ1-5
cdr3_aa: CASRSPRRNQPQHF
cdr3_nt: TGTGCCAGCAGGTCACCTCGGAGGAATCAGCCCCAGCATTTT

v_call: TRBV5-4
clone_size: .
d_call: TRBD2
j_call: TRBJ2-1
cdr3_aa: CASSGGTSGGSSYNEQFF
cdr3_nt: TGTGCCAGCAGCGGCGGGACTAGCGGGGGCAGCTCCTACAATGAGCAGTTCTTC

v_call: TRBV5-4
clone_size: .
d_call: TRBD2
j_call: TRBJ2-2
cdr3_aa: CASSVREDPYTGELFF
cdr3_nt: TGTGCCAGCAGCGTGCGGGAGGACCCCTACACCGGGGAGCTGTTTTTT